One sample yielded the 16 T cell receptor beta chains listed below, sequenced in a study of regulatory T cells in long-lasting Graves disease. Time point of the sample: newly diagnosed GD, antithyroid drugs for less than 3 months. PBMC-derived RNA was used for the TCR library. Through Arm-PCR of CDR3 regions and iRepertoire HTBI primers, TCR beta libraries were built. One entry per CDR3 protein, called by TCRdb with MiXCR from the multiplex PCR reads. Among over 350,000 distinct CDR3 sequences, 15% were seen once, and the ten largest hold roughly 7.7%. These same data were also listed under a study on T cells in Graves' hyperthyroidism and ophthalmopathy.

The material was peripheral blood mononuclear cells (PBMCs), obtained at new diagnosis, from a patient treated with antithyroid drugs. The origin of the receptors is a woman aged 35 to 49 with Graves disease.

This clonotype was seen repeatedly, ten times or more. The J gene is TRBJ2-7, the V gene TRBV24-1; 13 bases agree with TRBD2. Germline assignment: CDR1 KGHDR and CDR2 SFDVKD. Unmatched junction bases numbered 4, after V lost 5 bases and J lost 1 base. This CDR3 spans 16 amino acids. The CDR3 is CATSGPGLAGSYEQYF. DNA of the CDR3: TGTGCCACCAGTGGCCCGGGACTAGCGGGGTCCTACGAGCAGTACTTC.

Many counts were recorded for this clonotype. The chain couples TRBV7-9 to TRBJ2-3, with 11 bases aligning to TRBD2. The germline gives CDR1 SEHNR, CDR2 FQNEAQ (reference sequence). The CDR3 is 18 amino acids. Germline trimming cut 5 bases from V and 1 base from J; bases unmatched to any gene: 11. The CDR3 DNA follows: TGTGCCAGCAGCCTGGGACTAGCGGAGAGGGCACGCACAGATACGCAGTATTTT. This gives the protein CASSLGLAERARTDTQYF.

This clonotype was picked up a small number of times. The chain is built from TRBV7-9 and TRBJ1-1; D ambiguous. V lost 1 base, J lost 7 bases, and 7 bases lay in between. This CDR3 spans 12 amino acids. The germline CDR1 and CDR2 sequences are SEHNR and FQNEAQ (reference sequence). CDR3 sequence: CASSLGASEAFF. Here the CDR3 DNA reads TGTGCCAGCAGCTTAGGGGCCAGTGAAGCTTTCTTT.

In this sample, this clonotype turned up a few times. The chain uses TRBV5-1 and TRBJ2-7, with a weak D call TRBD1 (5 bases). The germline V and J ends were trimmed by 4 bases and 4 bases, with 12 bases remaining between them. The germline gives CDR1 SGHRS, CDR2 YFSETQ. This CDR3 spans 13 amino acids. In DNA, the CDR3 is TGCGCCAGCAGCATAAATACAGGATACGAGCAGTACTTC. It codes for CASSINTGYEQYF.

This clonotype was detected many times. The V gene is TRBV24-1, the J gene TRBJ2-3; TRBD2 might be the D (6 bases). CDR1 is KGHDR, CDR2 SFDVKD, per germline. V lost 7 bases and J lost 6, with 13 bases in between. This CDR3 region has 13 residues. CDR3 amino acids: CATRSAGPDTQYF. The CDR3 nucleotides read TGTGCCACCAGATCCGCGGGACCTGATACGCAGTATTTT.

On this clonotype: A much larger clone differs from this one at a single base, so this may be a read error. Lacking the conserved final phenylalanine or tryptophan, this CDR3 likely reflects a read error. The rearrangement uses TRBV3-1 and TRBJ1-4; no firm D call. The germline CDR1 and CDR2 sequences are LGHDT and YNNKEL (reference sequence). The ends were cut back, 0 bases at V and 0 bases at J, with 8 bases in the middle. This CDR3 region has 16 residues. The chain's CDR3 is CASSQDYSATNEKLFS. Written as DNA, the CDR3 is TGTGCCAGCAGCCAAGATTATTCTGCAACTAATGAAAAACTGTTTTCT.

There are a few counts of this clonotype. The J gene is TRBJ2-4, the V gene TRBV18; no reliable D call. Trimming pared 5 bases from V and 0 bases from J, leaving 17 bases between. The germline CDR1 and CDR2 sequences are KGHSH and LQKENI. The CDR3 spans 17 residues. CDR3 coding DNA: TGTGCCAGCTCATCGTTAGACGGTGGGCTAGCCAAAAACATTCAGTACTTC. This encodes CASSSLDGGLAKNIQYF.

Notes on this clonotype: Since the CDR3 does not end with the conserved phenylalanine or tryptophan, this likely comes from a read error. The chain couples TRBV20-1 to TRBJ2-5, with D tentatively TRBD2 (6 bases). The CDR3 sequence is 14 residues long. Germline V gene sequence: CDR1 DFQATT, CDR2 SNEGSKA (reference sequence). The CDR3 nucleotides read TGTAGTGCCCGTTCTGGAGGGTCGGGCGAGACCCAGTACTCC. This translates into CSARSGGSGETQYS.

This clonotype was seen repeatedly, ten times or more. The chain combines TRBV28 with TRBJ2-7; TRBD2 is a possible D gene (6 bases). The V end was cut by 5 bases, the J end by 6 bases, with 20 bases between. Per the germline V gene, CDR1 is MDHEN and CDR2 is SYDVKM. The CDR3 is 15 residues long. In nucleotides, the CDR3 is TGTGCCAGCAGTCACCTTCGGGAGAACCGTCTCGAGCAGTACTTC. It translates to CASSHLRENRLEQYF.

This clonotype was seen repeatedly, ten times or more. V is TRBV3-1 and J is TRBJ2-5; 10 bases match TRBD2. Per the germline V gene, CDR1 is LGHDT and CDR2 is YNNKEL (reference sequence). V lost 4 bases to trimming and J lost 3 bases; unmatched junction nucleotides: 20. The CDR3 extends over 20 amino acids. CDR3 DNA: TGTGCCAGCAGCCCAAGACAGTGGACCTCCCCTAGCGGGAGAAAAGAGACCCAGTACTTC. Protein: CASSPRQWTSPSGRKETQYF.

In its sample, this clonotype was seen many times. V and J are TRBV7-3 and TRBJ2-5, with 9 positions matching TRBD2. The CDR3 is 15 amino acids. V lost 5 bases and J lost 5; bases outside the gene matches: 9. Germline CDR1 and CDR2: SGHTA and FQGTGA. The CDR3 sequence is CASSPVAGAMETQYF. In nucleotides, the CDR3 is TGTGCCAGCAGCCCAGTAGCGGGAGCCATGGAGACCCAGTACTTC. Drawing the rest from reference TRBV7-3 and TRBJ2-5, the complete variable domain is GAGVSQTPSNKVTEKGKYVELRCDPISGHTALYWYRQSLGQGPEFLIYFQGTGAADDSGLPNDRFFAVRPEGSVSTLKIQRTERGDSAVYLCASSPVAGAMETQYFGPGTRLLVL.

This clonotype appeared many times. The CDR3 reads CASSPGTGGYEQFF. As DNA, the CDR3 is TGTGCCAGTAGCCCCGGGACAGGGGGTTATGAGCAGTTCTTC. V gene TRBV19 combines with J gene TRBJ2-1, with TRBD1 identical over 11 bases. Germline V gives CDR1 LNHDA, CDR2 SQIVND (reference sequence). This CDR3 contains 14 residues. Trimming cost V 6 bases and J 8 bases; bases outside gene matches: 6.

This clonotype was counted at least ten times. The J gene is TRBJ2-3, the V gene TRBV6-2 or TRBV6-3; TRBD2 agrees at 8 bases. Germline CDR1 reads MNHEY; CDR2 reads SVGEGT. The CDR3 spans 14 residues. V shed 2 bases, J shed 4 bases, and the junction held 2 bases outside the gene matches. In DNA, the CDR3 is TGTGCCAGCAGTTACAAGGGACTAGCAGATACGCAGTATTTT. Translated: CASSYKGLADTQYF.

This clonotype was detected ten times or more. The chain has TRBV27 and TRBJ1-1; tentative D call: TRBD1 (6 bases). Trimming pared 8 bases from V and 2 bases from J, leaving 12 bases between. Germline values: CDR1 MNHEY, CDR2 SMNVEV (reference sequence). The CDR3 is 13 amino acids. CDR3 coding DNA: TGTGCCAGCTGGGGGCGGTTTAACACTGAAGCTTTCTTT. Its protein product is CASWGRFNTEAFF.

CDR3 sequence: CASSEFYSGRTNTDTQYF. The CDR3 nucleotides read TGTGCCAGCAGTGAATTCTATAGCGGGAGGACAAACACAGATACGCAGTATTTT. This rearrangement joins TRBV25-1 to TRBJ2-3; 10 positions match TRBD2. This CDR3 region has 18 residues. Germline CDR1 MGHDK, CDR2 SYGVNS. V was pared by 1 base and J by 2 bases, with 9 bases of the junction left unmatched.

This clonotype occurred a few times. This may arise from a read error, as a much more abundant clone is one base away. This chain joins TRBV10-3 and TRBJ2-1, with 7 bases aligning to TRBD2. Germline-derived CDR1 and CDR2 are ENHRY and SYGVKD. The V gene end was trimmed by 6 bases and the J gene end by 5 bases; junction bases not matched to a gene: 16. This CDR3 region has 17 residues. CDR3 residues: CAIRDSPAGRRDNEQFF. CDR3 DNA sequence: TGTGCCATCAGGGATTCCCCAGCGGGAAGAAGGGACAATGAGCAGTTCTTC.